The 23 T cell receptor beta chains given below trace back to one sample, sequenced in a study of cytotoxic CD8 clonotypes in ibrutinib-treated CLL. Clones were read by immunoSEQ multiplex PCR, and TCRdb kept only the in-frame ones, dropping some. The data hold tens of thousands of clones, with roughly three quarters observed a single time. The sequencing here drew on PBMCs, taken after 12 months of ibrutinib treatment. Receptors were obtained from a human donor with chronic lymphocytic leukemia.

J is TRBJ2-6 and V is TRBV6-4; TRBD2 is a possible D gene (6 bases). CDR3 length equals 14 residues. Per germline, CDR1 MRHNA and CDR2 SNTAGT. Trimming removed 5 bases at V and 1 base at J, with 6 bases between. Here the CDR3 DNA reads TGTGCCAGCAGTCGGGAGTCTGGGGCCAACGTCCTGACTTTC. Translation: CASSRESGANVLTF.

This clone occurred a few times. J is TRBJ2-7 and V is TRBV18, with a weak D call TRBD1 (6 bases). V was cut by 6 bases and J by 0 bases, with 18 bases left in between. CDR1 is KGHSH and CDR2 is LQKENI in the germline V gene. The CDR3 totals 16 residues. The CDR3 sequence: CASSYTGTQPSYEQYF. CDR3 sequence (DNA): TGTGCCAGCTCGTACACAGGGACACAGCCCTCCTACGAGCAGTACTTC.

The chain is built from TRBV5-1 and TRBJ1-3; TRBD1 matches at 7 bases. The germline V gene has CDR1 SGHRS and CDR2 YFSETQ. Losses at the gene ends were 4 bases for V and 2 bases for J; bases not matched to a gene: 9. The CDR3 sequence is 16 residues long. CDR3: CASSIGTAGAGNTIYF. Written as DNA, the CDR3 is TGCGCCAGCAGCATAGGGACAGCAGGCGCTGGAAACACCATATATTTT.

As DNA, the CDR3 is TGCGCCAGCAGCCATAGAAGGGCAGATACGCAGTATTTT. It codes for CASSHRRADTQYF. J is TRBJ2-3 and V is TRBV4-1; D remains ambiguous. Between the trimmed V and J ends, which lost 3 bases and 4 bases, there was a span of 8 bases. This CDR3 spans 13 amino acids. Germline CDR1 and CDR2: MGHRA and YSYEKL.

The V and J genes are TRBV10-1 and TRBJ2-3; perhaps TRBD1 as D (8 bases). The CDR3 covers 15 residues. Trimming removed 6 bases from V and 2 bases from J, with 15 bases in between. Germline lookup yields CDR1 WNHNN and CDR2 SYGVQD (reference sequence). This CDR3 reads CASSRGLADTDTQYF. CDR3 DNA sequence: TGCGCCAGCAGCAGGGGGCTAGCGGACACAGATACGCAGTATTTT.

The rearrangement uses TRBV7-8 and TRBJ2-1, with no clear D. Germline V lookup: CDR1 SGHVS, CDR2 FQNEAQ. CDR3 size: 14 residues. V lost 3 bases and J 9 bases, leaving 15 bases between the germline ends. CDR3 sequence (DNA): TGTGCCAGCAGCTTTCATCTAGATTATGTTGAGCAGTTCTTC. Amino acids: CASSFHLDYVEQFF.

This clone turned up a few times. The J gene is TRBJ2-7, the V gene TRBV7-2; D uncertain. Germline CDR1 SGHTA, CDR2 FQGNSA. Trimming removed 4 bases at V and 0 bases at J, with 7 bases between. This CDR3 has 13 amino acids. CDR3 coding DNA: TGTGCCAGCAGCTCCCCCAGCTCCTACGAGCAGTACTTC. Residues: CASSSPSSYEQYF.

This clone was counted between two and nine times. The chain is built from TRBV19 and TRBJ2-7; 12 bases match TRBD2. The junction had 3 bases not matched to a gene; V was cut back by 3 bases and J by 3 bases. The CDR3 consists of 15 residues. Germline V lookup: CDR1 LNHDA, CDR2 SQIVND (reference sequence). The CDR3 is CASSIELAGGYEQYF. CDR3 sequence (DNA): TGTGCCAGTAGTATCGAACTAGCGGGAGGCTACGAGCAGTACTTC.

The CDR3 protein is CASSLSGTGLGEQYF. CDR3 bases: TGTGCCAGCAGTTTATCGGGGACAGGGCTGGGGGAGCAGTACTTC. The chain carries TRBV27 and TRBJ2-7; 9 bases agree with TRBD1. The CDR3 is made up of 15 amino acids. Losses at the gene ends were 0 bases for V and 7 bases for J; bases not matched to a gene: 7. Germline-derived CDR1 and CDR2 are MNHEY and SMNVEV (reference sequence).

This clone was seen a few times. The chain is built from TRBV6-5 and TRBJ1-2; D uncertain. The CDR3 has 13 residues. Germline-derived CDR1 and CDR2 are MNHEY and SVGAGI. V lost 7 bases and J lost 8, with 17 bases in between. The CDR3 DNA is TGTGCCAGCAAAAAGCAGTCTCCGGAAGGCTACACCTTC. Translation gives CASKKQSPEGYTF.

This sequence joins TRBV7-6 and TRBJ2-7; D might be TRBD2 (5 bases). The ends were cut back, 2 bases at V and 2 bases at J, with 10 bases in the middle. The CDR3 contains 14 residues. CDR1 SGHVS and CDR2 FNYEAQ come from the germline V gene. This CDR3 reads CASSLSDGTYEQYF. The CDR3 nucleotides are TGTGCCAGCAGCTTATCGGACGGGACCTACGAGCAGTACTTC.

J is TRBJ2-5 and V is TRBV4-2; TRBD1 or TRBD2 may be the D gene (6 bases each). The CDR3 has 14 amino acids. The germline gives CDR1 LGHNA, CDR2 YNFKEQ. V was shortened by 4 bases and J by 3 bases, with 12 bases between the two germline ends. CDR3 nucleotides: TGTGCCAGCAGCCCCTCGGGGGCGGAAGAGACCCAGTACTTC. Its translation is CASSPSGAEETQYF.

The chain couples TRBV6-5 to TRBJ2-7; 7 bases align to TRBD1. The CDR3 length is 15 residues. V dropped 0 bases and J dropped 6; count of bases not matched to a gene: 8. The V gene's germline CDR1 is MNHEY and CDR2 SVGAGI. The CDR3 DNA follows: TGTGCCAGCAGTTACTCGCAGGGGGTAGATGGCGAGCAGTACTTC. Residues: CASSYSQGVDGEQYF.

The chain uses TRBV5-8 and TRBJ1-4, with unresolved D. Germline CDR1 reads SGHTS; CDR2 reads YDEGEE. V was trimmed by 1 base and J by 4 bases, leaving 8 bases between them. The CDR3 spans 14 residues. The CDR3 is CASSLKTVNEKLFF. CDR3 nucleotides: TGTGCCAGCAGCTTGAAGACTGTTAATGAAAAACTGTTTTTT.

The rearrangement joins TRBV10-3 to TRBJ2-7; D is unresolved. The germline CDR1 and CDR2 sequences are ENHRY and SYGVKD. V dropped 0 bases and J dropped 3 bases, with 12 bases sitting between them. The CDR3 has 15 amino acids. This CDR3 is CAISESMGKDYEQYF. The CDR3 DNA is TGTGCCATCAGTGAGTCAATGGGTAAGGACTACGAGCAGTACTTC.

The genes are TRBV6-1 and TRBJ2-2, with D tentatively TRBD2 (7 bases). Trimming removed 7 bases at V and 7 bases at J, with 16 bases between. The CDR3 covers 14 residues. Germline V gene lookup returns CDR1 MNHNS and CDR2 SASEGT. The CDR3 region is CASISGGAGGELFF. CDR3 sequence (DNA): TGTGCCAGCATCTCGGGGGGCGCGGGCGGGGAGCTGTTTTTT.

V and J are TRBV10-1 and TRBJ2-2; tentatively, D is TRBD1 or TRBD2 (5 bases each). Germline V gene sequence: CDR1 WNHNN, CDR2 SYGVQD (reference sequence). Trimming left V 4 bases short and J 0 bases short, with 9 bases between. This CDR3 is built from 15 residues. The CDR3 DNA follows: TGCGCCAGCAGTGGGGGACGGGCGAACACCGGGGAGCTGTTTTTT. Its translation is CASSGGRANTGELFF.

The rearrangement joins TRBV6-5 to TRBJ1-1; D possibly corresponds to TRBD1 (6 bases). The CDR3 consists of 14 residues. Trimming cost V 4 bases and J 7 bases, with 16 bases left between them. Germline V lookup: CDR1 MNHEY, CDR2 SVGAGI. The CDR3 sequence: CASSSRAGASEAFF. CDR3 coding DNA: TGTGCCAGCAGTTCGCGTGCGGGGGCGAGTGAAGCTTTCTTT.

The chain is built from TRBV7-9 and TRBJ1-1; 8 bases map to TRBD1. The CDR3 extends over 17 amino acids. Germline V gene data show CDR1 as SEHNR and CDR2 as FQNEAQ (reference sequence). V lost 4 bases and J lost 1; bases outside the gene matches: 11. This CDR3 is CASSSRDRTLRNTEAFF. CDR3 in DNA: TGTGCCAGCAGCTCGAGGGACAGGACATTGCGGAACACTGAAGCTTTCTTT.

The genes are TRBV7-2 and TRBJ2-7, with D tentatively TRBD1 or TRBD2 (6 bases each). CDR1 is SGHTA, CDR2 FQGNSA, per germline. This CDR3 comprises 17 residues. Trimming cost V 3 bases and J 2 bases, with 20 bases left between them. The CDR3 protein is CASSLGSRGGKPYEQYF. CDR3 nucleotide sequence: TGTGCCAGCAGCTTGGGGAGCAGGGGCGGGAAGCCCTACGAGCAGTACTTC.

The chain recombines TRBV2 with TRBJ1-2, with 7 nucleotides matching TRBD1. The J segment lost 8 bases and the V segment lost 2 bases, leaving 8 bases of the junction unmatched. Per the germline V gene, CDR1 is SNHLY and CDR2 is FYNNEI. The length of the CDR3 is 14 residues. DNA for the CDR3: TGTGCCAGCAGTGAAAGCCGCCAGGGGGGCGGCTACACCTTC. As protein: CASSESRQGGGYTF.

The chain has TRBV15 and TRBJ1-3, with D tentatively TRBD1 (6 bases). Trimming stripped 4 bases from V and 4 bases from J, with 11 bases between. CDR1 LNHNV and CDR2 YYDKDF come from the germline V gene (reference sequence). The CDR3 loop spans 14 amino acids. The CDR3 bases are TGTGCCACCAGCAACAGGGTAACGGGAAACACCATATATTTT. Protein: CATSNRVTGNTIYF. The full variable domain, in which reference TRBV15 and TRBJ1-3 provide the parts outside the CDR3, is DAMVIQNPRYQVTQFGKPVTLSCSQTLNHNVMYWYQQKSSQAPKLLFHYYDKDFNNEADTPDNFQSRRPNTSFCFLDIRSPGLGDTAMYLCATSNRVTGNTIYFGEGSWLTVV.

The chain couples TRBV11-2 to TRBJ2-3; 9 positions match TRBD2. The CDR3 covers 16 residues. From germline, CDR1 is SGHAT and CDR2 FQNNGV. Germline trimming cut 6 bases from V and 5 bases from J; bases unmatched to any gene: 12. In nucleotides, the CDR3 is TGTGCCAGCAGTTCCGGACTAGCGAGGGGGATAGATACGCAGTATTTT. This gives the protein CASSSGLARGIDTQYF.